Shown below are 17 T cell receptor beta chains from a single sample sequenced in a study of shared clonotypes between healthy human individuals. The protocol was immunoSEQ multiplex PCR, while the TCRdb copy is restricted to in-frame clones and leaves out a portion. The sample contains 2 million to 3 million clones, 93% of which appear only once. The sequencing input was naive CD4+ T cells from PBMCs. Specified subset: CD45RA+ positively selected. These receptors all stem from a man aged 18-30 years in good health. Some clones in this sample may be carry-over from other donors' samples.

The chain couples TRBV6-5 to TRBJ1-2, with TRBD1 as a possible D gene (6 bases). CDR1 and CDR2 from the germline V gene are MNHEY and SVGAGI. The CDR3 is 14 residues long. V shed 4 bases and J shed 2 bases, with 11 bases lying between them. The CDR3 spells CASSSRGANYGYTF. The DNA of the CDR3 is TGTGCCAGCAGTTCCCGGGGGGCGAACTATGGCTACACCTTC.

The chain joins TRBV5-1 to TRBJ2-5; TRBD2 aligns across 7 bases. The DNA end favors TRBJ2-7, so the J call may be wrong. CDR1 and CDR2 from the germline V gene are SGHRS and YFSETQ. The CDR3 is 14 amino acids. CDR3 loop: CASSPGLTKYEQYF. As DNA, the CDR3 is TGCGCCAGCAGTCCGGGACTAACAAAGTACGAGCAGTACTTC.

This clone was seen a single time. V and J are TRBV27 and TRBJ2-7; TRBD1 is a possible D gene (7 bases). The V end lost 2 bases, the J end lost 12 bases, and 11 bases lay between the germline ends. This CDR3 contains 11 residues. Germline V CDR1 and CDR2: MNHEY, SMNVEV (reference sequence). The chain's CDR3 is CASSLRGTAYF. The CDR3, as DNA: TGTGCCAGCAGTTTACGGGGGACAGCGTACTTC.

The V gene is TRBV6-1, the J gene TRBJ1-5; D is undetermined. The ends were cut back, 6 bases at V and 0 bases at J, with 9 bases in the middle. CDR3 size: 14 residues. Germline V CDR1 and CDR2: MNHNS, SASEGT. For the CDR3, the DNA is TGTGCCAGCAGGGACGGTTATAGCAATCAGCCCCAGCATTTT. This sequence encodes CASRDGYSNQPQHF.

This rearrangement joins TRBV21-1 to TRBJ2-7. TRBV21-1 is tagged as a pseudogene. The CDR3 loop spans 15 amino acids. CDR3 bases: TGTGCCAGCAGCGACGGGCGGACCCAACCCTTCGAGCAGTACTTC. Protein: CASSDGRTQPFEQYF.

V is TRBV19 and J is TRBJ2-2, with 12 positions matching TRBD2. The ends lost 6 bases at V and 4 bases at J; junction bases unmatched: 6. Germline values: CDR1 LNHDA, CDR2 SQIVND (reference sequence). The CDR3 contains 16 residues. CDR3: CASSPASGRVTGELFF. The CDR3 DNA is TGTGCCAGTAGCCCCGCTAGCGGGAGGGTCACCGGGGAGCTGTTTTTT.

The gene calls are TRBV5-8 and TRBJ2-4; TRBD2 might be the D (5 bases). Trimming pared 4 bases from V and 9 bases from J, leaving 20 bases between. Germline V gene data show CDR1 as SGHTS and CDR2 as YDEGEE. This CDR3 has 15 amino acids. DNA for the CDR3: TGTGCCAGCAGCCCGGGATTTCGGGGTCTCACCATTCAGTACTTC. Its translation: CASSPGFRGLTIQYF.

The rearrangement uses TRBV18 and TRBJ2-2; no definite D call. There are 17 residues in the CDR3. Germline values: CDR1 KGHSH, CDR2 LQKENI. V gave up 3 bases and J gave up 4 bases, with 18 bases separating them. The CDR3 sequence: CASSPSAGVVSTGELFF. CDR3 sequence (DNA): TGTGCCAGCTCACCCTCGGCCGGAGTGGTCAGCACCGGGGAGCTGTTTTTT.

The chain couples TRBV9 to TRBJ2-3, with no clear D. V lost 0 bases and J lost 2, with 7 bases in between. The CDR3 spans 14 residues. The germline gives CDR1 SGDLS, CDR2 YYNGEE. The CDR3 here is CASSVGDPTDTQYF. CDR3 in DNA: TGTGCCAGCAGCGTAGGCGACCCCACAGATACGCAGTATTTT.

The chain joins TRBV28 to TRBJ1-3, with D uncertain. V lost 9 bases, J lost 0 bases, and 15 bases lay in between. There are 15 residues in the CDR3. Germline V lookup: CDR1 MDHEN, CDR2 SYDVKM. The CDR3 nucleotides are TGTGCCAGTTTGACGTCCTTTAGCTCTGGAAACACCATATATTTT. Its translation is CASLTSFSSGNTIYF.

The J gene is TRBJ2-3, the V gene TRBV18; no clear D gene. CDR1 KGHSH and CDR2 LQKENI come from the germline V gene. The CDR3 length is 15 residues. Trimming took 0 bases from V and 0 from J, leaving 7 bases between them. The CDR3 protein is CASSPPVRSTDTQYF. CDR3 nucleotide sequence: TGTGCCAGCTCACCACCTGTCAGGAGCACAGATACGCAGTATTTT.

The chain is built from TRBV4-2 and TRBJ1-1; no clear D. Trimming pared 3 bases from V and 6 bases from J, leaving 17 bases between. CDR3 length: 15 residues. Germline V lookup: CDR1 LGHNA, CDR2 YNFKEQ. CDR3 protein: CASSHLGGPQAEAFF. The CDR3 coding sequence is TGTGCCAGCAGCCACCTTGGCGGGCCTCAGGCTGAAGCTTTCTTT.

This sequence joins TRBV6-1 and TRBJ2-7, with D possibly matching TRBD2 (5 bases). The germline V and J ends were trimmed by 4 bases and 5 bases, with 12 bases remaining between them. The CDR3 runs 13 residues. Germline V gene data show CDR1 as MNHNS and CDR2 as SASEGT. CDR3 amino acids: CASSVASFHEQYF. The DNA of the CDR3 is TGTGCCAGCAGTGTCGCTAGCTTCCACGAGCAGTACTTC.

The chain has TRBV28 and TRBJ1-2; 8 bases map to TRBD1. CDR3 length equals 15 residues. V gave up 4 bases and J gave up 4 bases; unmatched junction bases: 8. CDR1 MDHEN and CDR2 SYDVKM come from the germline V gene. Here the CDR3 reads CASSYLQGGGYGYTF. The CDR3 nucleotides are TGTGCCAGCAGTTACCTACAGGGGGGCGGCTATGGCTACACCTTC.

The chain is built from TRBV18 and TRBJ1-2; D gene unclear. V lost 3 bases and J lost 8, with 13 bases in between. Germline V gene lookup returns CDR1 KGHSH and CDR2 LQKENI. The CDR3 sequence is 13 residues long. The CDR3 is CASSPERLGGYTF. In nucleotides, the CDR3 is TGTGCCAGCTCACCCGAACGCCTGGGGGGCTACACCTTC.

The rearrangement uses TRBV6-1 and TRBJ1-3; D uncertain. Germline assignment: CDR1 MNHNS and CDR2 SASEGT. The length of the CDR3 is 13 residues. The V end was cut by 7 bases, the J end by 3 bases, with 10 bases between. The CDR3 sequence: CASTERVGNTIYF. As DNA, the CDR3 is TGTGCCAGCACCGAAAGGGTTGGAAACACCATATATTTT.

In DNA, the CDR3 is TGTGCCAGCAGTGAGGCCGGGCGGGGAAACACCATATATTTT. It translates to CASSEAGRGNTIYF. This chain joins TRBV6-1 and TRBJ1-3; D unresolved. The V and J ends lost 3 bases and 4 bases respectively, with 10 bases between them. Germline V gives CDR1 MNHNS, CDR2 SASEGT. This CDR3 contains 14 residues.